The TCR beta chain described here comes from a study of shared clonotypes between healthy human individuals (dated by TCRdb to the early 2020s). In the study overall: The cohort comprised two women and three men aged 18 to 49 years. For each donor, CD4 naive and CD4 memory were each run on three plates, CD8 naive on two plates, and CD8 memory on one plate. To estimate repertoire size and how much clonotype sharing occurs between individuals, the study deeply sequenced the blood TCR repertoires of several healthy adults. Libraries were prepared and TCR repertoires were sequenced by different laboratories using diverse techniques, in order to increase sequencing depth and limit assay-specific biases. Per donor, leukapheresis produced somewhere between about 0.85 and 8.9 billion PBMCs.

This clone was seen only a few times. Its antigen remains undetermined. Within one base of it there is no much larger clone, and no base qualities were kept. V is shortened by 3 bases, J by 6 bases, and the region joining them spans 3 bases. In the germline V gene, CDR1 corresponds to MDHEN and CDR2 to SYDVKM. Reading from cysteine to phenylalanine, the CDR3 counts 11 amino acids. The sequence is cut down to CDR3 DNA, 33 bases in frame from base 1. Donors were healthy HIV-negative adults with no recently reported acute infections or vaccinations. All donors were Caucasian adults living in Nashville, Tennessee, USA. CD4+ T cells were enriched through magnetic negative selection, after which naive cells were positively selected on CD45RA and the remaining negative fraction served as the memory subset. Blood was collected by leukapheresis, and PBMCs were isolated by Ficoll-Histopaque density gradient centrifugation and then cryopreserved in liquid nitrogen vapor phase. Analytical flow cytometry was used to check the purity and quantity of every magnetically sorted T cell population. Each sorted fraction had its genomic DNA isolated and then quantified by UV absorbance on a Nanodrop 2000c.

Study-wide conclusions, independent of this receptor: Sampling was limited to blood, and TCR repertoires in tissue likely differ from TCR repertoires in blood. Naive subsets generally had larger estimated clonotype richness than memory subsets. Even with the large sequencing depth, rarefaction of the sorted-subset datasets indicated that sequencing was incomplete. Compared with non-shared clonotypes, clonotypes shared by all four sorted-subset donors had higher generation probabilities. Across a handful of donors, roughly 5% of naive CD4, 3% to 4% of naive CD8, 2.3% of memory CD4, and about 0.44% of memory CD8 clonotypes were shared. Pairwise subsampling indicated that sequencing depth was expected to affect the degree of clonotype sharing among donors. Because the study included a small number of donors, the genetic and exposure-history diversity represented was limited.

TCR CDR3 regions were amplified from genomic DNA by multiplex PCR using the deep immunoSEQ assay. Genomic DNA extracted from each cell subset was distributed evenly over all wells of several immunoSEQ 96-well plates, and each plate served as one replicate. For sorted subsets, each replicate PCR was loaded with approximately 200 ng genomic DNA, equivalent to 25,000 to 30,000 T cell genomes. Purified libraries were measured with a Qubit 3.0 fluorometer, size-checked on a Bioanalyzer 2100, and measured again with the KAPA Library Quantification kit. Every immunoSEQ 96-well plate was sequenced on a dedicated single-read 150-cycle Illumina NextSeq 550 flow cell. The authors' pipeline ran thus. Because the immunoSEQ output included only junctional sequences and no quality scores, the filtering could not be the same as the filtering used for full-length reads. To assign V/J genes and CDR3, sequences were annotated against IMGT germline references using PyIR, a Python wrapper for IgBLAST v1.9. Reads were removed for weak V/J assignments (E-value above 1e-6), missing CDR3, stop codons, out-of-frame junctions, or ambiguous translated residues. V3J clonotypes were defined as sequences sharing the same inferred V gene, J gene, and CDR3 amino acid sequence. To compute the percentage overlap between repertoires, the number of shared unique clonotypes was divided by the size of the smaller repertoire. Richness of each repertoire was evaluated using RTK rarefaction, the Chao1 estimator, and Recon v2.1 estimates of unobserved clonotypes. For all TCRbeta clonotypes obtained by the gDNA method from a few donors, generation probabilities were computed with OLGA. TCRdb's version of the immuneACCESS table is confined to in-frame rearrangements and falls short of the full clone set. An unresolved V gene accounts for under half of the shortfall where checked; the remainder is of unknown origin. D and trimming were read from the DNA, whereas the V and J calls and clone size are those reported in that table. Here the sample has some 1.1 million clones; approximately 77% occur a single time. Roughly 0.82% of the sample is held by the ten biggest clonotypes.

The chain is encoded by TRBV28 joined to TRBJ1-5; the D gene cannot be resolved reliably. The sequence was collected from a man between 18 and 29 years old in good health. Some clones in this sample may be carry-over from other donors' samples. Sequencing used memory CD4+ T cells from PBMCs. The sample's cell subset or site label, decoded: CD45RA-negative fraction. Here is the DNA: TGTGCCAGCAGTTTCGCTCAGCCCCAGCATTTT. Translated, this gives CASSFAQPQHF.